What follows describes a single T cell receptor beta chain. Its specificity is unknown. Before vaccination, two weeks after the third vaccination, and at progression, PBMC were collected. After removal of 1 base from V and 6 bases from J, the junction contained 2 bases not matched to a gene. The CDR3 is 14 amino acids. Germline-derived CDR1 and CDR2 are MNHEY and SMNVEV (reference sequence). Primers: 60 V beta forward and 13 J beta reverse. Sequenced by immunoSEQ multiplex PCR; TCRdb stores in-frame clones only, minus some. This repertoire shows about 92,000 clones, about nine tenths found once; its top ten account for 15% to 17%. The source of the sample is a study of glioma-infiltrating T cells after dendritic cell vaccination. The overall study: Treatment, given 2003 to 2012, was autologous tumor lysate-pulsed dendritic cell vaccination. General observations from the study: Complete blood and tumor specimen sets were limited to few patients.

The source was blood, collected before dendritic cell vaccination. The chain couples TRBV27 to TRBJ2-7, with 11 bases matching TRBD2. This clonotype was obtained from a human donor with glioblastoma. The CDR3 region is CASSLYLAGGEQYF. The CDR3 nucleotides are TGTGCCAGCAGTTTATATCTAGCGGGAGGCGAGCAGTACTTC.